The 4 T cell receptor beta chains presented below share a single source sample, sequenced in a study of blood T cell repertoires in COVID-19. Some clones are missing from TCRdb's copy, which holds only in-frame ones; the method was immunoSEQ multiplex PCR. The table records some 18,000 clones, around 90% of them present only once. The sample was peripheral blood. All receptors derive from a human donor in a cohort sampled during active COVID-19.

This CDR3 reads CASIPGLAGNNEQFF. DNA for the CDR3: TGCGCCAGCATTCCCGGACTAGCGGGAAACAATGAGCAGTTCTTC. The chain recombines TRBV10-1 with TRBJ2-1; TRBD2 matches at 12 bases. CDR1 and CDR2 from the germline V gene are WNHNN and SYGVQD (reference sequence). This CDR3 has 15 amino acids. Trimming took 7 bases from V and 5 from J; bases not matched to a gene: 6.

A single count supports this clone. The chain carries TRBV5-1 and TRBJ1-2, with D possibly being TRBD1 (5 bases). Trimming took 0 bases from V and 4 from J, leaving 13 bases between them. The germline V gene encodes CDR1 SGHRS and CDR2 YFSETQ. This CDR3 comprises 15 residues. The CDR3 here is CASSLAAGPGYGYTF. CDR3 in DNA: TGCGCCAGCAGCTTGGCCGCGGGGCCCGGCTATGGCTACACCTTC.

This chain links TRBV28 with TRBJ2-5; 7 bases line up with TRBD1. The CDR3 totals 15 residues. V trimming: 1 base; J trimming: 5 bases; junction bases outside the gene matches: 7. Germline V lookup: CDR1 MDHEN, CDR2 SYDVKM. The CDR3 DNA reads TGTGCCAGCAGTTTATCCTGGACAGGTTGGGAGACCCAGTACTTC. This encodes CASSLSWTGWETQYF.

J is TRBJ1-2 and V is TRBV9; no firm D call. CDR3 length: 13 amino acids. V shed 4 bases and J shed 8 bases, with 15 bases lying between them. CDR1 and CDR2 from the germline V gene are SGDLS and YYNGEE. CDR3 bases: TGTGCCAGCAGCCCGAGGGAGTCCGGGGGCTACACCTTC. Its protein product is CASSPRESGGYTF.